This T cell receptor beta chain was identified in a study of blood T cell repertoires in COVID-19. This CDR3 has 11 residues. V was clipped by 5 bases and J by 6 bases, with 5 bases between them. Germline V gene data show CDR1 as MNHEY and CDR2 as SMNVEV (reference sequence). Clones were sequenced by immunoSEQ multiplex PCR, and TCRdb holds only the in-frame ones, with some missing. Of 200,000 to 300,000 clones in the sample, around 88% were seen once. Sequenced: PBMCs or T cells enriched from blood (not recorded which). The V call is TRBV27, the J call TRBJ2-1, with unresolved D. This TCR was sampled from a woman aged 40 to 49 with acute COVID-19. The CDR3 region has the DNA TGTGCCAGCAGTGAGCTCAATGAGCAGTTCTTC. Protein: CASSELNEQFF.